The rows below give T cell receptor beta chains drawn from one sample of a study of identical twins. TCRdb reprocessed the 5' RACE reads with MiXCR, giving one entry per CDR3 protein. The repertoire includes about 280,000 distinct CDR3 sequences, about 8% of them detected once, and about 2.1% sits in the top ten. The data were also submitted as part of a second study, on yellow fever vaccine responses in identical twins.

The sequenced sample was memory (CD45RO+) T cells sorted from blood. The receptors stem from a young woman in good health. Each CDR3 is given with its conserved first and last residue. Each record gives: clone size, D gene, J gene, V gene, CDR3 DNA, CDR3 protein. A D gene is named only where the DNA matches it firmly. A clone size is listed for some rows: how often the clone was seen (once, few, many), or a class if it is expanded.

many,NA,TRBJ2-7,TRBV7-8,TGTGCCAGCAGCACAACTCCCGACAGGAGCTACGAGCAGTACTTC,CASSTTPDRSYEQYF
NA,NA,TRBJ2-3,TRBV29-1,TGCAGCGTTGAAGGTGGGTCAGATACGCAGTATTTT,CSVEGGSDTQYF
many,NA,TRBJ2-5,TRBV12-3/TRBV12-4,TGTGCCAGCACCGCAAAAGGGGGGAGATGGCAAGAGACCCAGTACTTC,CASTAKGGRWQETQYF
few,NA,TRBJ2-1,TRBV25-1,TGTGCCAGCACCCCGGAGTGGGAAGAAGATTCCTACAATGAGCAGTTCTTC,CASTPEWEEDSYNEQFF
few,TRBD2,TRBJ2-1,TRBV6-2/TRBV6-3,TGTGCCAGTCGTAAAGCGGGAATGGCCAATGAGCAGTTCTTC,CASRKAGMANEQFF
NA,NA,TRBJ1-5,TRBV7-9,TGTGCCAGCAGCAACGACGGGAATAGCAATCAGCCCCAGCATTTT,CASSNDGNSNQPQHF
NA,NA,TRBJ1-1,TRBV6-5,TGTGCCAGCAGTTACGGTCAGGGCTCGGCTTTCTTT,CASSYGQGSAFF
NA,TRBD1,TRBJ1-6,TRBV6-1,TGTGCCAGCAGTGAATGGACAGGGTATTCACCCCTCCACTTT,CASSEWTGYSPLHF
few,TRBD2,TRBJ2-7,TRBV9,TGTGCCAGCAGCGTAGATCGCGGGACTAGTGTCTACGAGCAGTACTTC,CASSVDRGTSVYEQYF
few,TRBD2,TRBJ2-1,TRBV5-1,TGCGCCAGCAGCTTCCAAGCGGGAGGGCCTGGTGAGCAGTTCTTC,CASSFQAGGPGEQFF
many,NA,TRBJ2-6,TRBV28,TGTGCCAGCAGTCCCGGGACAATTGGTTCTGGGGCCAACGTCCTGACTTTC,CASSPGTIGSGANVLTF
NA,NA,TRBJ1-1,TRBV20-1,TGCAGTGCTAGGGTCTACACTAACACTGAAGCTTTCTTT,CSARVYTNTEAFF
many,TRBD2,TRBJ2-3,TRBV15,TGTGCCACCAGCAGAGGAAGGGGACTAGAGGCTGATACGCAGTATTTT,CATSRGRGLEADTQYF
few,TRBD1,TRBJ1-5,TRBV5-8,TGTGCCAGCAGCGCGGCTGACAGGGTCAGTCAGCCCCAGCATTTT,CASSAADRVSQPQHF
few,NA,TRBJ1-6,TRBV4-1,TGCGCCAGCAGCTACGGACAGAGCTCCTATAATTCACCCCTCCACTTT,CASSYGQSSYNSPLHF
many,NA,TRBJ1-1,TRBV6-5,TGTGCCAGCAGACCCCGGGGAGGGGGCACTGAAGCTTTCTTT,CASRPRGGGTEAFF
many,NA,TRBJ2-7,TRBV7-9,TGTGCCAGCGGTCTGGAAGAGCAGTACTTC,CASGLEEQYF
few,TRBD2,TRBJ2-1,TRBV20-1,TGCAGTGCTAGAGTTCCTAGCGGACTATACAATGAGCAGTTCTTC,CSARVPSGLYNEQFF
few,TRBD1,TRBJ2-5,TRBV4-1,TGCGCCAGCAGCCCAGGGACAGTCCATCAAGAGACCCAGTACTTC,CASSPGTVHQETQYF
many,TRBD1,TRBJ1-2,TRBV12-3/TRBV12-4,TGTGCCAGCACCCTTAGACAGGGGGATGGCTACACCTTC,CASTLRQGDGYTF
NA,TRBD1,TRBJ2-7,TRBV20-1,TGCAGTGCTAGAGAAACCGCCGGGACAGGAGACTCCTACGAGCAGTACTTC,CSARETAGTGDSYEQYF
many,NA,TRBJ1-2,TRBV12-3/TRBV12-4,TGTGCCAGCAGACATCCCGGGGCCGGCTATGGCTACACCTTC,CASRHPGAGYGYTF
NA,TRBD2,TRBJ2-1,TRBV9,TGTGCCAGCAGCGCCCGGACTAGCGGGGGGGGATACAATGAGCAGTTCTTC,CASSARTSGGGYNEQFF
many,NA,TRBJ2-5,TRBV7-2,TGTGCCAGCAGCTCGTATGAAATAAGGAAGGCCCAGTACTTC,CASSSYEIRKAQYF
few,NA,TRBJ2-7,TRBV20-1,TGCAGTGCTAGAGTTCCCCACCGGGAGAATGTAGACGAGCAGTACTTC,CSARVPHRENVDEQYF
few,TRBD1,TRBJ2-7,TRBV5-8,TGTGCCAGCAGCTTGGACAGGGGTGGAGAGCAGTACTTC,CASSLDRGGEQYF
few,NA,TRBJ2-7,TRBV6-8,TGTGCCAGCAGTTACTCGATGTCGGGAGACACTACCTCCTACGAGCAGTACTTC,CASSYSMSGDTTSYEQYF
many,NA,TRBJ1-1,TRBV7-6,TGTGCCAGCAGCAAACAGGCTAGTCTGAACACTGAAGCTTTCTTT,CASSKQASLNTEAFF
NA,NA,TRBJ2-5,TRBV6-1,TGTGCCAGCAGGACAGGACAAGAGACCCAGTACTTC,CASRTGQETQYF
many,NA,TRBJ1-2,TRBV12-3/TRBV12-4,TGTGCCAGCAGACTGAACGGACGTACCCCGTCGGGCTACACCTTC,CASRLNGRTPSGYTF
few,NA,TRBJ2-5,TRBV20-1,TGCAGTGCTAGACCCCTTACTAGCTGGGGGGAGACCCAGTACTTC,CSARPLTSWGETQYF
many,TRBD1,TRBJ2-7,TRBV4-2,TGTGCCAGCAGCCAAGTTGCCCAACACCGGGACAGGGGAAACGAGCAGTACTTC,CASSQVAQHRDRGNEQYF
NA,TRBD2,TRBJ2-1,TRBV25-1,TGTGCCAGCAGTGAACCCAATCAGAGCGGGGGGGGCAGCTACAATGAGCAGTTCTTC,CASSEPNQSGGGSYNEQFF
few,TRBD2,TRBJ2-1,TRBV4-1,TGCGCCAGCAGCCAAGATGGGAGGGATTATGAGCAGTTCTTC,CASSQDGRDYEQFF
few,NA,TRBJ2-5,TRBV20-1,TGCAGTGCTAGCAGGGGCCCCCAAGAGACCCAGTACTTC,CSASRGPQETQYF
few,NA,TRBJ2-1,TRBV7-9,TGTGCCAGCAGCCCCCCTACCGCGATGAACGTCAATGAGCAGTTCTTC,CASSPPTAMNVNEQFF
many,TRBD2,TRBJ2-1,TRBV2,TGTGCCAGCAGTGAGGGGACTAGCGGATCGAATGAGCAGTTCTTC,CASSEGTSGSNEQFF
NA,NA,TRBJ2-1,TRBV20-1,TGCAGTGCTGGGAGACTGGGGTCCTACAATGAGCAGTTCTTC,CSAGRLGSYNEQFF
once,TRBD2,TRBJ2-5,TRBV3-1,TGTGCCAGCAGCTCAAGCGGGAGAGAGACCCAGTACTTC,CASSSSGRETQYF
many,NA,TRBJ1-4,TRBV12-3/TRBV12-4,TGTGCCAGCAGTTGGGCAGGACGGACAAAACTGTTTTTT,CASSWAGRTKLFF
few,NA,TRBJ2-6,TRBV5-5,TGTGCCAGCAGCTTGTTGTTAGGGGCCAACGTCCTGACTTTC,CASSLLLGANVLTF
few,NA,TRBJ2-3,TRBV29-1,TGCAGCGTTGTGGGCGCGGTAGATACGCAGTATTTT,CSVVGAVDTQYF
few,NA,TRBJ2-1,TRBV5-8,TGTGCCAGCACCCCCAGAAAGGGGGGGGCGTCGAATGAGCAGTTCTTC,CASTPRKGGASNEQFF
many,TRBD1,TRBJ1-1,TRBV27,TGTGCCAGCAGTCCCTCGGGACAGGGGGCGTGGGGCACTGAAGCTTTCTTT,CASSPSGQGAWGTEAFF
few,NA,TRBJ2-2,TRBV6-1,TGTGCCAGCAGTGGGGGAGTAGGGACCGGGGAGCTGTTTTTT,CASSGGVGTGELFF
few,TRBD2,TRBJ2-2,TRBV20-1,TGCAGTGCTAGAGATTTTACTAGCGGGAGTACCGGGGAGCTGTTTTTT,CSARDFTSGSTGELFF
many,TRBD2,TRBJ2-1,TRBV28,TGTGCCAGCAGCACGGGACTAGCGGGAAATGAGCAGTTCTTC,CASSTGLAGNEQFF
NA,TRBD2,TRBJ2-5,TRBV11-2,TGTGCCAGCAGCTTAGATCAGCAGCGGGGGGGCTTTGGGACCCAGTACTTC,CASSLDQQRGGFGTQYF
many,TRBD1,TRBJ1-1,TRBV4-1,TGCGCCAGCAGCCACGACAGGGTGGGGAACACTGAAGCTTTCTTT,CASSHDRVGNTEAFF
few,NA,TRBJ2-3,TRBV5-1,TGCGCCAGCAGCTTGGGTGGGAGGCGCACAGATACGCAGTATTTT,CASSLGGRRTDTQYF
few,NA,TRBJ2-3,TRBV6-4,TGTGCCAGCAGTGATGGGCCCGAGGCGGATACGCAGTATTTT,CASSDGPEADTQYF